This TCR beta chain was obtained from a study of T cell responses to AZD1222 COVID-19 vaccine. Study-wide findings and caveats: The donors showed a predominance of white British ancestry and of females, with possible underestimation of clonal diversity. Among vaccine-associated CD4 TCRs, coverage spanned spike, with dominance at 160-218 and 743-854.

A word on this clone: Its antigen is currently unknown.

CDR1 and CDR2 (germline): SGHAT, FQNNGV. The CDR3 has 14 residues. Trimming removed 7 bases at V and 5 bases at J, with 18 bases between. Produced via immunoSEQ multiplex PCR; TCRdb's table is partial and in-frame only. This table has roughly 24,000 clones, approximately 88% appearing once. The chain carries TRBV11-2 and TRBJ2-7, with a weak D call TRBD1 (6 bases). This receptor was identified in an adult who received the AZD1222 COVID-19 vaccine. The sequences come from peripheral blood, collected 28 days after the second AZD1222 dose. The chain's CDR3 is CASIGALGQNEQYF. As DNA, the CDR3 is TGTGCCAGCATTGGGGCCCTCGGACAGAACGAGCAGTACTTC.